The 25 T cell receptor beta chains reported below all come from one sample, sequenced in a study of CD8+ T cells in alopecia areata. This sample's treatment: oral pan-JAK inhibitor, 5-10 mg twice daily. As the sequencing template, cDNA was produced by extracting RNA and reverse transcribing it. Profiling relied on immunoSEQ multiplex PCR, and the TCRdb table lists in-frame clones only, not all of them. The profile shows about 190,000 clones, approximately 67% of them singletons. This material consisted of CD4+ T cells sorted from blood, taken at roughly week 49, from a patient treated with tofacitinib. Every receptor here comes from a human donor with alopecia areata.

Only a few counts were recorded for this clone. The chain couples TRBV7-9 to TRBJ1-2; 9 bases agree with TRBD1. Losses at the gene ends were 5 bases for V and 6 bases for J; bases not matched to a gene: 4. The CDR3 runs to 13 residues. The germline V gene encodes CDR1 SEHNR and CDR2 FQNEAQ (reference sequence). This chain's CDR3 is CASSRDREDGYTF. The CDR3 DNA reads TGTGCCAGCAGCCGGGACAGGGAGGATGGCTACACCTTC.

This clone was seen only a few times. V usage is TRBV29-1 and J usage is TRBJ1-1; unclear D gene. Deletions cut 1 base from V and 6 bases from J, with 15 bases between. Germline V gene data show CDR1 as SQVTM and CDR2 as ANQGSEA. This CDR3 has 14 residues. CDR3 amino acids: CSVEGQRSRSEAFF. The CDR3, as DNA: TGCAGCGTTGAAGGCCAGAGAAGCCGATCTGAAGCTTTCTTT.

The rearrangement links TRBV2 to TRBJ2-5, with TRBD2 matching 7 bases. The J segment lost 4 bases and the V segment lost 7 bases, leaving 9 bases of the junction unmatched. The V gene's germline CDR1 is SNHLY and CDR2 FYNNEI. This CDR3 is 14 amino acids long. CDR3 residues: CASNLVGGRETQYF. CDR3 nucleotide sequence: TGTGCCAGCAACCTAGTCGGGGGGAGAGAGACCCAGTACTTC.

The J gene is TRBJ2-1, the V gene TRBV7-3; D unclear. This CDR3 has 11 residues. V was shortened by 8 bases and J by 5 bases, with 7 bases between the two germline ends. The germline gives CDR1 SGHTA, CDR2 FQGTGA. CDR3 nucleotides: TGTGCCAGCCCGCCTCACAATGAGCAGTTCTTC. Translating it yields CASPPHNEQFF.

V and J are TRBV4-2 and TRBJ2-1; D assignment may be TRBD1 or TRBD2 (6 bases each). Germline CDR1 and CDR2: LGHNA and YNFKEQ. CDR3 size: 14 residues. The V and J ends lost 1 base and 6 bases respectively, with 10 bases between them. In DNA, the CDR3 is TGTGCCAGCAGCCAAGGGGGGGCTGGCAATGAGCAGTTCTTC. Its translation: CASSQGGAGNEQFF.

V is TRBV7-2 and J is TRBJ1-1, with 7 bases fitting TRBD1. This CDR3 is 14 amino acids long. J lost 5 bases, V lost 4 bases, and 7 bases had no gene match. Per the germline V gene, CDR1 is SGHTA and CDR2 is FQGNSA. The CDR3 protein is CASSSSQGYTEAFF. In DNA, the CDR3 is TGTGCCAGCAGCTCCTCACAGGGGTATACTGAAGCTTTCTTT. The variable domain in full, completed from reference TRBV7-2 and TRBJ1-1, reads GAGVSQSPSNKVTEKGKDVELRCDPISGHTALYWYRQSLGQGLEFLIYFQGNSAPDKSGLPSDRFSAERTGGSVSTLTIQRTQQEDSAVYLCASSSSQGYTEAFFGQGTRLTVV.

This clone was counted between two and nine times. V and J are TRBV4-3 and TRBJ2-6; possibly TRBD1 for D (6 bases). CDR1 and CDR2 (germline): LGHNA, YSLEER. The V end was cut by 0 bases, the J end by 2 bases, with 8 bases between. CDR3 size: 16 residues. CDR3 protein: CASSQEDRPGANVLTF. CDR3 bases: TGCGCCAGCAGCCAAGAAGACAGGCCTGGGGCCAACGTCCTGACTTTC.

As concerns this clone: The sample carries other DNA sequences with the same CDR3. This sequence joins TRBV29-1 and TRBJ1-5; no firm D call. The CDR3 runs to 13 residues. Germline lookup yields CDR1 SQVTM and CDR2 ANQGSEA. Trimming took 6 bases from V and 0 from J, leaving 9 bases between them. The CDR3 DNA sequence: TGCAGCGTGGCGGAGAATAGCAATCAGCCCCAGCATTTT. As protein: CSVAENSNQPQHF.

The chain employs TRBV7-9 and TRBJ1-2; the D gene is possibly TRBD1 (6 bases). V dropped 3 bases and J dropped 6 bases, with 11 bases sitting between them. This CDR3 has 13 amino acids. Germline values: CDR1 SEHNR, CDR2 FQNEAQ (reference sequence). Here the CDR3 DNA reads TGTGCCAGCAGCTTGGACAGAGGGGATGGCTACACCTTC. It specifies CASSLDRGDGYTF.

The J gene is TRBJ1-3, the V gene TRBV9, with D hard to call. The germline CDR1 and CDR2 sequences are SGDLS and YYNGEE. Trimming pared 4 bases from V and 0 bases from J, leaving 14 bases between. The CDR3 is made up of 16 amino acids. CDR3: CASSFGRFGSGNTIYF. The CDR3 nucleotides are TGTGCCAGCAGCTTCGGACGGTTCGGCTCTGGAAACACCATATATTTT.

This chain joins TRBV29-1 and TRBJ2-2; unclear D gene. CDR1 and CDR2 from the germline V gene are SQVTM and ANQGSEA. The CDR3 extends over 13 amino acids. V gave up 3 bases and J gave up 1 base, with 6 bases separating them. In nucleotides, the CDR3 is TGCAGCGTTGATAGTAGGAACACCGGGGAGCTGTTTTTT. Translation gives CSVDSRNTGELFF.

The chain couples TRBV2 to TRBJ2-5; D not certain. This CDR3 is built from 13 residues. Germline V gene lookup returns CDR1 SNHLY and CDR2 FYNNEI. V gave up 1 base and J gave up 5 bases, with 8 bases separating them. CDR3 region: CASSEGLQETQYF. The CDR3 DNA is TGTGCCAGCAGTGAAGGGTTGCAGGAGACCCAGTACTTC.

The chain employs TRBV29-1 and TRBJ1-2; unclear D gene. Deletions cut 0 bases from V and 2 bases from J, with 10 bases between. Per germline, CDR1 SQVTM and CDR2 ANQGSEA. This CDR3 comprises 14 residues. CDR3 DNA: TGCAGCGTTGAAGATCTGAGCAGCAACTATGGCTACACCTTC. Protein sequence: CSVEDLSSNYGYTF.

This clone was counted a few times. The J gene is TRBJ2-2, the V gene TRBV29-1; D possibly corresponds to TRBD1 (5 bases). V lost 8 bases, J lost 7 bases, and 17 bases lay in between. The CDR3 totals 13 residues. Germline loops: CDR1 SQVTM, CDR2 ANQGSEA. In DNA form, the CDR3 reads TGCAGCCCATCAGGGATAGCAAGCGGGGAGCTGTTTTTT. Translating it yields CSPSGIASGELFF.

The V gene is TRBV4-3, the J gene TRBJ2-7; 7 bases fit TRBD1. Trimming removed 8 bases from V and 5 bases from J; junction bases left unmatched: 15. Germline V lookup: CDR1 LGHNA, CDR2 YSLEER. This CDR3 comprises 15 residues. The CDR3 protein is CASSHRKQGTHEQYF. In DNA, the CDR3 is TGCGCCAGCTCTCACCGAAAACAGGGGACCCACGAGCAGTACTTC.

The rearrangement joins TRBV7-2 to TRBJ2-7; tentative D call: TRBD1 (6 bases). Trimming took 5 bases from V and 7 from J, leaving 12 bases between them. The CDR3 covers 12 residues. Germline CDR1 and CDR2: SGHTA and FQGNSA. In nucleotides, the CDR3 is TGTGCCAGCAGCCAAATCCAGGGGGAGCAGTACTTC. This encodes CASSQIQGEQYF.

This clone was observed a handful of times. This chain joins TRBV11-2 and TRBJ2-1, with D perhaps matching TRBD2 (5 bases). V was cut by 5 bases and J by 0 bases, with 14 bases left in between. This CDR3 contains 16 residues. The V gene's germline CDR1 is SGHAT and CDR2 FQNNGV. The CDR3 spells CASSPGAATSYNEQFF. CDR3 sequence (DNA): TGTGCCAGCAGCCCAGGAGCGGCAACCTCCTACAATGAGCAGTTCTTC. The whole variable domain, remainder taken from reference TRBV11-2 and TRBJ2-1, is EAGVAQSPRYKIIEKRQSVAFWCNPISGHATLYWYQQILGQGPKLLIQFQNNGVVDDSQLPKDRFSAERLKGVDSTLKIQPAKLEDSAVYLCASSPGAATSYNEQFFGPGTRLTVL.

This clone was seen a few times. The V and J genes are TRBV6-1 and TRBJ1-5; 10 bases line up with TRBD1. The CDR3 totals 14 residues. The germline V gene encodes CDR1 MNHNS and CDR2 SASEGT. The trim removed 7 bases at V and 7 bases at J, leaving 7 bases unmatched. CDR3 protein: CASMGTGDWQPQHF. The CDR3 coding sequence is TGTGCCAGCATGGGGACAGGGGACTGGCAGCCCCAGCATTTT.

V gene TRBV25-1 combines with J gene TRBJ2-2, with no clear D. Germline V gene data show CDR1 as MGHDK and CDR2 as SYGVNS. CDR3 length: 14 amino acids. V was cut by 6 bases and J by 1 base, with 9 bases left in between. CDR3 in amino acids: CASSPWGNTGELFF. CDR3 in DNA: TGTGCCAGCAGCCCCTGGGGGAACACCGGGGAGCTGTTTTTT.

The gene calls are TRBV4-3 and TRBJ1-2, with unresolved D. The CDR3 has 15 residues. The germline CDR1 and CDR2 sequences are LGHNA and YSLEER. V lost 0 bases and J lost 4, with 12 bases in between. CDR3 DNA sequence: TGCGCCAGCAGCCAAGATCAAGCGGGTGGCTATGGCTACACCTTC. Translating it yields CASSQDQAGGYGYTF.

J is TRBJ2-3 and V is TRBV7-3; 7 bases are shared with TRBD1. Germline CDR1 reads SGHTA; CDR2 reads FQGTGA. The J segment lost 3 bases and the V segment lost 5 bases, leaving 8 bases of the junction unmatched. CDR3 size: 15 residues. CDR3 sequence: CASSIIKTGTDTQYF. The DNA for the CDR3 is TGTGCCAGCAGCATTATTAAGACAGGGACAGATACGCAGTATTTT.

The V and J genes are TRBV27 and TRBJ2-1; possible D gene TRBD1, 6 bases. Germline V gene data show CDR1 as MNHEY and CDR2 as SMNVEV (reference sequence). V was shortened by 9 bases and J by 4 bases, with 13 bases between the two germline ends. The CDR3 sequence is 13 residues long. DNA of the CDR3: TGTGCCAGTCTACAGCAGGGGTACAATGAGCAGTTCTTC. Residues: CASLQQGYNEQFF.

CDR3: CASSLGPIQYF. As DNA, the CDR3 is TGTGCCAGCAGCTTGGGTCCTATTCAGTATTTT. This rearrangement joins TRBV7-9 to TRBJ2-3; no definite D call. Trimming took 3 bases from V and 12 from J, leaving 10 bases between them. CDR1 and CDR2 from the germline V gene are SEHNR and FQNEAQ (reference sequence). The CDR3 extends over 11 amino acids.

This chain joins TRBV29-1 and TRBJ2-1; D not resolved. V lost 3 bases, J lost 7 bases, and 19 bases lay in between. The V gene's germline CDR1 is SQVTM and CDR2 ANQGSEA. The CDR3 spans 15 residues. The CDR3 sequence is CSVDGVYGRSNEQFF. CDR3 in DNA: TGCAGCGTTGATGGTGTTTACGGGCGAAGTAATGAGCAGTTCTTC.

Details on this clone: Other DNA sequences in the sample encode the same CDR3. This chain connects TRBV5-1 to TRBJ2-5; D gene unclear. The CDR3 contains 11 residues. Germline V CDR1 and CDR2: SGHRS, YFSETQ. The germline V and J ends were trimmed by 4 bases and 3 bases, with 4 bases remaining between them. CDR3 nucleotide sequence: TGCGCCAGCAGCCTCGAAGAGACCCAGTACTTC. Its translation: CASSLEETQYF.